The rows below give T cell receptor beta chains drawn from one sample of a study of CD8+ T cells in alopecia areata. Here immunoSEQ multiplex PCR was the method, and the copy in TCRdb shows in-frame clones only, minus some. The sample includes 120,000 or so clones, 58% seen only once; the top ten take almost 30%. The material sequenced was CD8+ T cells sorted from blood, taken at week 4, from a patient treated with tofacitinib. All receptors come from a human donor with alopecia areata. Each CDR3 is given with its conserved first and last residue. D genes are given only for firm matches. The size field is filled for only some rows; it gives once, few, many or a size class.

v_call	j_call	clone_size	d_call	cdr3_aa	cdr3_nt
TRBV13	TRBJ2-6	NA	TRBD1	CASSLSRGPSGANVLTF	TGTGCCAGCAGCCTCTCGAGGGGGCCCTCTGGGGCCAACGTCCTGACTTTC
TRBV30	TRBJ2-3	few	NA	CAWSVGRTDTQYF	TGTGCCTGGAGTGTAGGCCGGACAGATACGCAGTATTTT
TRBV5-1	TRBJ1-4	NA	NA	CASSFEGLGLFF	TGCGCCAGCAGCTTTGAGGGTTTAGGACTGTTTTTT
TRBV5-1	TRBJ2-3	NA	NA	CASTLDVSTDTQYF	TGCGCCAGCACCCTGGACGTGAGCACAGATACGCAGTATTTT
TRBV30	TRBJ2-7	few	NA	CAWSVGQFYEQYF	TGTGCCTGGAGTGTTGGGCAGTTCTACGAGCAGTACTTC
TRBV9	TRBJ1-2	NA	NA	CASTGDGYTF	TGTGCCAGCACGGGGGACGGCTACACCTTC
TRBV20-1	TRBJ2-4	few	NA	CTGLAMNIQYF	TGCACCGGGCTAGCGATGAACATTCAGTACTTC
TRBV2	TRBJ1-1	NA	TRBD1	CASSTTGGDMNTEAFF	TGTGCCAGCAGCACAACAGGGGGAGACATGAACACTGAAGCTTTCTTT
TRBV29-1	TRBJ1-1	few	NA	CSVQTDLNTEAFF	TGCAGCGTGCAGACAGACCTGAACACTGAAGCTTTCTTT
TRBV6-5	TRBJ2-7	NA	NA	CASRFSYEQYF	TGTGCCAGCAGATTCTCCTACGAGCAGTACTTC
TRBV25-1	TRBJ2-1	NA	NA	CASSEWGSNEQFF	TGTGCCAGCAGTGAATGGGGCAGCAATGAGCAGTTCTTC
TRBV5-6	TRBJ2-1	NA	NA	CASSLVMGLHNEQFF	TGTGCCAGCAGCTTGGTAATGGGACTCCACAATGAGCAGTTCTTC
TRBV14	TRBJ2-5	few	NA	CASSQDSRRTGRQETQYF	TGTGCCAGCAGCCAAGATAGTCGTAGAACGGGACGTCAAGAGACCCAGTACTTC
TRBV27	TRBJ2-1	NA	TRBD2	CASSSPGLADEQFF	TGTGCCAGCAGTTCGCCGGGACTAGCTGATGAGCAGTTCTTC
TRBV30	TRBJ2-7	NA	NA	CAWSDRASGQYF	TGTGCCTGGAGTGACCGAGCTTCCGGGCAGTACTTC
TRBV7-9	TRBJ1-2	NA	NA	CASSLALSPNYGYTF	TGTGCCAGCAGCTTAGCTCTCTCCCCTAACTATGGCTACACCTTC
TRBV27	TRBJ2-4	NA	NA	CASSPFPKNIQYF	TGTGCCAGCAGTCCATTTCCCAAAAACATTCAGTACTTC
TRBV27	TRBJ1-2	NA	TRBD1	CASSLLTGDGYTF	TGTGCCAGCAGTTTACTGACAGGGGATGGCTACACCTTC
TRBV27	TRBJ2-5	NA	NA	CASSSTVGRETQYF	TGTGCCAGCAGTTCGACCGTAGGCCGGGAGACCCAGTACTTC
TRBV29-1	TRBJ2-1	NA	NA	CSVGLGEYNEQFF	TGCAGCGTTGGTCTAGGGGAATACAATGAGCAGTTCTTC
TRBV29-1	TRBJ2-7	NA	NA	CSVEVGGDYEQYF	TGCAGCGTTGAAGTTGGAGGGGACTACGAGCAGTACTTC
TRBV2	TRBJ2-7	NA	NA	CASRKTEAYEQYF	TGTGCCAGCCGAAAGACCGAGGCCTACGAGCAGTACTTC
TRBV7-9	TRBJ2-5	NA	NA	CASRGTGKETQYF	TGTGCCAGCAGGGGGACTGGGAAAGAGACCCAGTACTTC
TRBV27	TRBJ1-5	NA	NA	CASSLKGDQPQHF	TGTGCCAGCAGTTTAAAGGGGGATCAGCCCCAGCATTTT
TRBV28	TRBJ1-1	NA	NA	CASTAGGEEGTEAFF	TGTGCCAGCACCGCCGGGGGGGAGGAGGGCACTGAAGCTTTCTTT
TRBV29-1	TRBJ1-1	NA	NA	CSVQGTEAFF	TGCAGCGTACAGGGCACTGAAGCTTTCTTT
TRBV4-1	TRBJ1-5	NA	NA	CASSQGVVDQPQHF	TGCGCCAGCAGCCAGGGGGTCGTAGATCAGCCCCAGCATTTT
TRBV29-1	TRBJ2-5	NA	TRBD2	CSVESGLAAQETQYF	TGCAGCGTTGAGAGTGGACTAGCGGCCCAAGAGACCCAGTACTTC
TRBV11-2	TRBJ1-4	NA	TRBD1	CASSFYRGAGEKLFF	TGTGCCAGCAGCTTCTACAGGGGAGCGGGCGAAAAACTGTTTTTT
TRBV6-5	TRBJ2-1	few	NA	CASTSGAYNEQFF	TGTGCCAGCACTTCGGGGGCGTACAATGAGCAGTTCTTC
TRBV7-9	TRBJ2-7	NA	NA	CASSLAIGGYEQYF	TGTGCCAGCAGCTTAGCGATTGGGGGCTACGAGCAGTACTTC
TRBV7-2	TRBJ2-7	few	TRBD1	CASSPTGDEQYF	TGTGCCAGCAGCCCAACAGGGGACGAGCAGTACTTC
TRBV15	TRBJ1-5	NA	NA	CATKPPGETQPQHF	TGTGCCACCAAGCCCCCAGGGGAAACTCAGCCCCAGCATTTT
TRBV7-3	TRBJ2-3	few	NA	CASSLMDSTDTQYF	TGTGCCAGCAGCTTAATGGATAGCACAGATACGCAGTATTTT
TRBV5-1	TRBJ1-5	NA	NA	CASSLGRSNSNQPQHF	TGCGCCAGCAGCTTGGGGAGATCCAATAGCAATCAGCCCCAGCATTTT
TRBV30	TRBJ1-5	NA	NA	CAWSSGGSNQPQHF	TGTGCCTGGAGTTCGGGAGGTAGCAATCAGCCCCAGCATTTT
TRBV27	TRBJ2-7	NA	NA	CASSEQGPYEQYF	TGTGCCAGCAGTGAACAGGGTCCCTACGAGCAGTACTTC
TRBV5-6	TRBJ1-1	once	NA	CASSVLPGTESEAFF	TGTGCCAGCAGCGTCCTTCCCGGGACGGAATCTGAAGCTTTCTTT
TRBV7-9	TRBJ2-5	NA	TRBD2	CASSFYGTSGGLQETQYF	TGTGCCAGCAGTTTCTACGGGACTAGCGGGGGGCTTCAAGAGACCCAGTACTTC
TRBV30	TRBJ2-3	NA	NA	CAWSDIEYTDTQYF	TGTGCCTGGAGTGACATCGAGTACACAGATACGCAGTATTTT
TRBV29-1	TRBJ1-2	NA	NA	CSVEFGRMNYGYTF	TGCAGCGTTGAGTTCGGACGGATGAACTATGGCTACACCTTC
TRBV9	TRBJ2-3	NA	NA	CASSPQGSPGDTQYF	TGTGCCAGCAGCCCCCAAGGGAGTCCCGGGGATACGCAGTATTTT
TRBV7-9	TRBJ1-6	once	NA	CASSLSGVNSPLHF	TGTGCCAGCAGCTTATCGGGGGTCAACTCACCCCTCCACTTT
TRBV7-2	TRBJ2-3	few	TRBD2	CARAPPGGAGDTQYF	TGTGCCAGGGCCCCCCCCGGGGGGGCCGGAGATACGCAGTATTTT
TRBV5-6	TRBJ1-6	NA	NA	CASSPISPLHF	TGTGCCAGCAGCCCCATCTCACCCCTCCACTTT
TRBV7-9	TRBJ1-2	once	NA	CASSPPGSANYGYTF	TGTGCCAGCAGCCCTCCCGGATCGGCTAACTATGGCTACACCTTC
TRBV29-1	TRBJ1-2	NA	TRBD1	CSVATGTLYGYTF	TGCAGCGTTGCGACAGGGACACTCTATGGCTACACCTTC
TRBV14	TRBJ1-6	NA	TRBD1	CASSPYRGRGSPLHF	TGTGCCAGCAGCCCCTACAGGGGGCGCGGATCACCCCTCCACTTT
TRBV19	TRBJ2-1	few	NA	CASSMTDYSYNEQFF	TGTGCCAGTAGTATGACCGATTACTCCTACAATGAGCAGTTCTTC
TRBV27	TRBJ2-7	NA	TRBD1	CASSLTGVDEQYF	TGTGCCAGCAGTTTGACAGGGGTGGACGAGCAGTACTTC
TRBV7-6	TRBJ2-3	NA	NA	CASSLATDTQYF	TGTGCCAGCAGCTTAGCCACAGATACGCAGTATTTT
TRBV28	TRBJ2-1	few	NA	CASSSQLRVGQFF	TGTGCCAGCAGTTCCCAACTACGCGTAGGGCAGTTCTTC
TRBV29-1	TRBJ2-7	NA	NA	CSVDPGISYEQYF	TGCAGCGTTGACCCGGGGATATCCTACGAGCAGTACTTC
TRBV11-2	TRBJ2-5	NA	NA	CASSSGTGLGETQYF	TGTGCCAGCAGCTCGGGAACAGGGTTAGGGGAGACCCAGTACTTC
TRBV20-1	TRBJ2-7	few	NA	CSASDEQYF	TGCAGTGCTTCAGACGAGCAGTACTTC
TRBV18	TRBJ1-2	NA	TRBD1	CASSLGQGMGYGYTF	TGTGCCAGCTCCCTTGGACAGGGGATGGGCTATGGCTACACCTTC
TRBV5-6	TRBJ2-7	few	TRBD1	CASSLGLRDRSSYEQYF	TGTGCCAGCAGTTTGGGCCTCCGGGACAGGTCTTCCTACGAGCAGTACTTC